This T cell receptor (beta chain) appears in the sequencing data of a study of T-cell memory formation after mild COVID-19. Broader study findings: Clones that got smaller from day 15 to 85 had even CD4/CD8, while clones growing later tipped toward CD4+. The CD4+ clones that contracted clustered mainly within CM and EM, and the CD8+ clones concentrated in EMRA. Memory from before infection featured some responding clones, which suggests cross-reactive memory joined.

In its sample, this clonotype was seen many times. Its antigen is not identified. The CDR3 has 12 amino acids. Deletions cut 0 bases from V and 2 bases from J, with 2 bases between. CDR1 and CDR2 from the germline V gene are SGHRS and YFSETQ. TCRdb used MiXCR to reprocess the 5' RACE reads, holding one entry per CDR3 protein. Of about 27,000 distinct CDR3 sequences listed, about 16% are singletons. Sequencing input: PBMCs or a T cell subset sorted from them (not recorded which). The V gene is TRBV5-1, the J gene TRBJ1-2; no clear D. This receptor was identified in an adult who had mild COVID-19 (a few samples of this study predate the infection). Cell type and time point are not known. The CDR3 is CASSLDNYGYTF. The CDR3 DNA follows: TGCGCCAGCAGCTTGGACAACTATGGCTACACCTTC.